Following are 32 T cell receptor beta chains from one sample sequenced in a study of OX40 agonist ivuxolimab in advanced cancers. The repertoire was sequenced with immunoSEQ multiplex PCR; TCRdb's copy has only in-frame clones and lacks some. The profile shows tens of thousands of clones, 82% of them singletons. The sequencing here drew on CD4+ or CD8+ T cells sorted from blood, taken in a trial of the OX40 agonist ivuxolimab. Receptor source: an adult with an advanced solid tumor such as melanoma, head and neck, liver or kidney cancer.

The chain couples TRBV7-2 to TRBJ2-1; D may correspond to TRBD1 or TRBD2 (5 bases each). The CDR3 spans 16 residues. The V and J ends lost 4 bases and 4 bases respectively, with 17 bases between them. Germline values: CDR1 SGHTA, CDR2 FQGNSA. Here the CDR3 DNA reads TGTGCCAGCAGCTCCCGAGGGGTAAGGTCTTACAATGAGCAGTTCTTC. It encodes CASSSRGVRSYNEQFF.

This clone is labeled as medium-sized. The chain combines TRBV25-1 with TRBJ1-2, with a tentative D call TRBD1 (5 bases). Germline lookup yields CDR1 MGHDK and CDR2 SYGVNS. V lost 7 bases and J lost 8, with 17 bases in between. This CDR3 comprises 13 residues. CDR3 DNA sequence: TGTGCCAGCAACTCGATCTCAGGGAGCGGCTACACCTTC. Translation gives CASNSISGSGYTF.

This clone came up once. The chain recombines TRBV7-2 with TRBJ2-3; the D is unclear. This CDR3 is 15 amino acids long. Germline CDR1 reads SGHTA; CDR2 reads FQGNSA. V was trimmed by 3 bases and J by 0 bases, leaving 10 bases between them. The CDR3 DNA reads TGTGCCAGCAGCTTCGGAAAATCTAGCACAGATACGCAGTATTTT. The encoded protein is CASSFGKSSTDTQYF. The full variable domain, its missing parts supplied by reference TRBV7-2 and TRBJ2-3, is GAGVSQSPSNKVTEKGKDVELRCDPISGHTALYWYRQSLGQGLEFLIYFQGNSAPDKSGLPSDRFSAERTGGSVSTLTIQRTQQEDSAVYLCASSFGKSSTDTQYFGPGTRLTVL.

In DNA form, the CDR3 reads TGTGCCAGCAGTTCCTACACTGAAGCTTTCTTT. Translating gives CASSSYTEAFF. The J gene is TRBJ1-1, the V gene TRBV11-1; no clear D gene. Germline-derived CDR1 and CDR2 are SGHAT and FQDESV (reference sequence). CDR3 length equals 11 residues. The V end lost 6 bases, the J end lost 3 bases, and 5 bases lay between the germline ends.

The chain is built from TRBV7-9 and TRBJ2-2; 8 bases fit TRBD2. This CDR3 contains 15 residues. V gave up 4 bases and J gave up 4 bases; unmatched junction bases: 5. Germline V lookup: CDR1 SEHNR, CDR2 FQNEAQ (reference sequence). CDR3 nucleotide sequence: TGTGCCAGCAGCTCGGGGACTAGTGTCACCGGGGAGCTGTTTTTT. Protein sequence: CASSSGTSVTGELFF.

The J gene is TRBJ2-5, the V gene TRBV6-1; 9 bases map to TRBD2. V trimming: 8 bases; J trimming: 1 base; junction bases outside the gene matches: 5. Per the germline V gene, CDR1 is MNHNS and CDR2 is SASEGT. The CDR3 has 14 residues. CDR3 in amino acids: CASLAGGPQETQYF. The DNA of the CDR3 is TGTGCCAGCTTGGCGGGAGGGCCCCAAGAGACCCAGTACTTC.

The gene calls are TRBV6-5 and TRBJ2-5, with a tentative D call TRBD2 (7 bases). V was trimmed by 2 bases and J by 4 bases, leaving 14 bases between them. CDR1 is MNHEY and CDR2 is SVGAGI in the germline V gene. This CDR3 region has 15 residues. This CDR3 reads CASSYEGGVPETQYF. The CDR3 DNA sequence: TGTGCCAGCAGTTACGAGGGGGGGGTTCCAGAGACCCAGTACTTC.

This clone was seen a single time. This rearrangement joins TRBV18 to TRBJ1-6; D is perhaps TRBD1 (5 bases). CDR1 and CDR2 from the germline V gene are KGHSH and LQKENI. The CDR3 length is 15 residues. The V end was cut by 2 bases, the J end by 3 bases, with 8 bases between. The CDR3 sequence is CASSPDRIYNSPLHF. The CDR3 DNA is TGTGCCAGCTCACCAGACAGAATCTATAATTCACCCCTCCACTTT.

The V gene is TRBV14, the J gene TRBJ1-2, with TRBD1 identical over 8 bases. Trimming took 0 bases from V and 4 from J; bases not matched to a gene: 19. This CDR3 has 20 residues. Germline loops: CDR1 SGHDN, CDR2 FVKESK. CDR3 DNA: TGTGCCAGCAGCCAAGATCGTCGGAAGGACCGGACAGGGTACTTCTATGGCTACACCTTC. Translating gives CASSQDRRKDRTGYFYGYTF.

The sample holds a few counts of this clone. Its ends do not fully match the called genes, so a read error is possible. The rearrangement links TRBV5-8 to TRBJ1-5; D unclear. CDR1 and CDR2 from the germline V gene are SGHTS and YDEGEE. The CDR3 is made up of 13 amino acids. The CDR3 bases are TGTGCCAGCACCTTGTGGGCAGATCAGCCCCAGCATTTT. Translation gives CASTLWADQPQHF.

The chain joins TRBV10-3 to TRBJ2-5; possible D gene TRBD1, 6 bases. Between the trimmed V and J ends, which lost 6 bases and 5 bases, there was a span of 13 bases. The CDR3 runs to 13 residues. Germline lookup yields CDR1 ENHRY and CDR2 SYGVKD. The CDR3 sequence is CAISQQGGETQYF. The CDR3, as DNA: TGTGCCATCAGCCAACAGGGCGGGGAGACCCAGTACTTC.

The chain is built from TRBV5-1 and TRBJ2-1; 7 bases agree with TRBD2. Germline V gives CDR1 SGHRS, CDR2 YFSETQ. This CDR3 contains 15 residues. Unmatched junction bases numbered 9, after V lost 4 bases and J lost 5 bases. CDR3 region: CASSVRTSNDNEQFF. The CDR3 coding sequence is TGCGCCAGCAGCGTTCGGACTAGTAACGACAATGAGCAGTTCTTC.

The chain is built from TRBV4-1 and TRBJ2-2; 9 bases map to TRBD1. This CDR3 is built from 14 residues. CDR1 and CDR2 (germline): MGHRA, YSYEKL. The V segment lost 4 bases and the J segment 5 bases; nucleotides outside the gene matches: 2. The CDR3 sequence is CASSLGQGTGELFF. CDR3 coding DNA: TGCGCCAGCAGCCTAGGACAGGGGACCGGGGAGCTGTTTTTT.

CDR3 loop: CASSFQGLAGFTDTQYF. Written as DNA, the CDR3 is TGTGCCAGCAGCTTCCAGGGACTAGCGGGGTTCACAGATACGCAGTATTTT. This chain joins TRBV11-2 and TRBJ2-3; 13 bases line up with TRBD2. Trimming removed 3 bases from V and 2 bases from J; junction bases left unmatched: 5. Germline V gene sequence: CDR1 SGHAT, CDR2 FQNNGV. The CDR3 spans 17 residues.

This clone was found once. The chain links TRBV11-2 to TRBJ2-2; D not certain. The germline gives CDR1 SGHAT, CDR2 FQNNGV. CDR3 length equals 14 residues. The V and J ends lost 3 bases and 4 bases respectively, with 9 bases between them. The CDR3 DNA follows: TGTGCCAGCAGCTTCGGGCCACTCACCGGGGAGCTGTTTTTT. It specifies CASSFGPLTGELFF.

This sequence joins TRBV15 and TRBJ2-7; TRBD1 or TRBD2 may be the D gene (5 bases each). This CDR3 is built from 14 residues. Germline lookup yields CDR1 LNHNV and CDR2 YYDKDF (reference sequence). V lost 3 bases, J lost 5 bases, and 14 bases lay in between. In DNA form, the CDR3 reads TGTGCCACCAGCAGGCTAATGCGAGGGGACGAGCAGTACTTC. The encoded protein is CATSRLMRGDEQYF.

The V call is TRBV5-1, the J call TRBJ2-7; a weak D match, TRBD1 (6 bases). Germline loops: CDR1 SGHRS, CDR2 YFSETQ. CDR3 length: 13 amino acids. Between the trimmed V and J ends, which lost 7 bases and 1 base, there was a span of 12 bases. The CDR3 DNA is TGCGCCAGCCATGAGACAGGATCCTACGAGCAGTACTTC. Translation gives CASHETGSYEQYF.

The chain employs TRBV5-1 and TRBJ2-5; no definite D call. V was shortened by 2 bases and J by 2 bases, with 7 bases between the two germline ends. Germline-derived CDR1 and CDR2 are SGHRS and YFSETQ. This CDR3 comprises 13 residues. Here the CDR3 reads CASSFQGQETQYF. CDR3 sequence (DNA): TGCGCCAGCAGCTTCCAAGGGCAAGAGACCCAGTACTTC.

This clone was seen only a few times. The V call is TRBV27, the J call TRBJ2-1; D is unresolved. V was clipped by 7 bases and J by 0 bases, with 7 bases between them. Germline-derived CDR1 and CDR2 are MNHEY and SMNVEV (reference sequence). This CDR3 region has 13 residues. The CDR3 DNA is TGTGCCAGCAAACAGAGCTCCTACAATGAGCAGTTCTTC. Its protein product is CASKQSSYNEQFF.

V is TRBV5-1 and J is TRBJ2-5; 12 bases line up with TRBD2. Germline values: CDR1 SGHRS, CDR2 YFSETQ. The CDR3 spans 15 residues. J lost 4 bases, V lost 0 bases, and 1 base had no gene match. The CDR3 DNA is TGCGCCAGCAGCTTGGTGGGACTAGCGGGAGAGACCCAGTACTTC. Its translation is CASSLVGLAGETQYF.

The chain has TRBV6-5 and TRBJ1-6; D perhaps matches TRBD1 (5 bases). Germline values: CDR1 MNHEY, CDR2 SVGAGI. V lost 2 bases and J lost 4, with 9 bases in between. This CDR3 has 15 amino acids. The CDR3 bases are TGTGCCAGCAGTTACACGAGACAGTATAATTCACCCCTCCACTTT. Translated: CASSYTRQYNSPLHF.

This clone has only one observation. CDR3: CASSPVEGGNSPLHF. The CDR3 nucleotides read TGCGCCAGCAGCCCCGTGGAGGGCGGTAATTCACCCCTCCACTTT. The rearrangement links TRBV5-1 to TRBJ1-6; D ambiguous. Germline CDR1 reads SGHRS; CDR2 reads YFSETQ. The CDR3 totals 15 residues. V was cut by 4 bases and J by 6 bases, with 14 bases left in between. Together with reference TRBV5-1 and TRBJ1-6, the CDR3 gives the full variable domain: KAGVTQTPRYLIKTRGQQVTLSCSPISGHRSVSWYQQTPGQGLQFLFEYFSETQRNKGNFPGRFSGRQFSNSRSEMNVSTLELGDSALYLCASSPVEGGNSPLHFGNGTRLTVT.

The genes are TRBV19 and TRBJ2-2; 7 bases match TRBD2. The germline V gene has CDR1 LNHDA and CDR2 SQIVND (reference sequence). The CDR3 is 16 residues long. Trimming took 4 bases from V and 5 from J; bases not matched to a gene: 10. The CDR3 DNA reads TGTGCCAGTAGTAGGGGCAGCGGTAGCGGGACCGGGGAGCTGTTTTTT. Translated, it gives CASSRGSGSGTGELFF. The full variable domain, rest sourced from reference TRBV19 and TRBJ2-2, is DGGITQSPKYLFRKEGQNVTLSCEQNLNHDAMYWYRQDPGQGLRLIYYSQIVNDFQKGDIAEGYSVSREKKESFPLTVTSAQKNPTAFYLCASSRGSGSGTGELFFGEGSRLTVL.

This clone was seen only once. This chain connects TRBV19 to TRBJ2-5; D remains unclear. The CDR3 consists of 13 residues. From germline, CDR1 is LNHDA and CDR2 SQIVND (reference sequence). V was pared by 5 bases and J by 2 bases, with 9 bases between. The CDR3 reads CASSPRRQETQYF. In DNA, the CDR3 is TGTGCCAGTAGTCCGAGGAGACAAGAGACCCAGTACTTC.

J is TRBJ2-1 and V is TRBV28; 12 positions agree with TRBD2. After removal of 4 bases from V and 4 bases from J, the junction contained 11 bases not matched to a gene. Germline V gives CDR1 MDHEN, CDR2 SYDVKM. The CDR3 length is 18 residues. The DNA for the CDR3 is TGTGCCAGCAGTTCCCAACGTTCCGGGACTAGCGGGTACAATGAGCAGTTCTTC. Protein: CASSSQRSGTSGYNEQFF.

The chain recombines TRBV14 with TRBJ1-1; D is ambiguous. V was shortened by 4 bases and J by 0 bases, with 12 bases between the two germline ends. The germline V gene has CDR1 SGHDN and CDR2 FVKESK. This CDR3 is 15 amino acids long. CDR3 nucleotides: TGTGCCAGCAGCCCTATCGGGTTTCTGAACACTGAAGCTTTCTTT. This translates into CASSPIGFLNTEAFF.

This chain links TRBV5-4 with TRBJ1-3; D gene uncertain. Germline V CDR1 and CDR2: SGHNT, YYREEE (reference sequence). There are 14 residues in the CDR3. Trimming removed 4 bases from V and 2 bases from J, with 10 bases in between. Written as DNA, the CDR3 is TGTGCCAGCAGCGCCTCAGGTACTGGAAACACCATATATTTT. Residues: CASSASGTGNTIYF. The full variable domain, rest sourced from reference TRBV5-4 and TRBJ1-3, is ETGVTQSPTHLIKTRGQQVTLRCSSQSGHNTVSWYQQALGQGPQFIFQYYREEENGRGNFPPRFSGLQFPNYSSELNVNALELDDSALYLCASSASGTGNTIYFGEGSWLTVV.

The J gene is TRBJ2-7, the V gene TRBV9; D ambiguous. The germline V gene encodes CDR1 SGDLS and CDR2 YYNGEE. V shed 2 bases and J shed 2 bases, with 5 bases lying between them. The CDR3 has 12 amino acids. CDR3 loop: CASSVNPYEQYF. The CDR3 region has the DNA TGTGCCAGCAGCGTCAATCCCTACGAGCAGTACTTC.

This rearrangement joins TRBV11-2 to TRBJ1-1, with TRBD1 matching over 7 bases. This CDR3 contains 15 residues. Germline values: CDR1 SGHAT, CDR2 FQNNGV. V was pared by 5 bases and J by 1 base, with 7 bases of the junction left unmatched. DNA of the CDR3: TGTGCCAGCAGCGCCACAGACAGGGCGAACACTGAAGCTTTCTTT. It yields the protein CASSATDRANTEAFF.

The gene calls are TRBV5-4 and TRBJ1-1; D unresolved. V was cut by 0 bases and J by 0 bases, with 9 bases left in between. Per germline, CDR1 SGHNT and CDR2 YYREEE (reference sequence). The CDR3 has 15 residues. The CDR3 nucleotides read TGTGCCAGCAGCTTGGAGTGGACGGTGAACACTGAAGCTTTCTTT. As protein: CASSLEWTVNTEAFF.

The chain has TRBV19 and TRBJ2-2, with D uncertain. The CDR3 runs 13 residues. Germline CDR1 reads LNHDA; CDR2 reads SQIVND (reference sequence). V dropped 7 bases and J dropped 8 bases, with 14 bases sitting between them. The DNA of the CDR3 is TGTGCCAGTAACTCCCACGGTTCGGGGGAGCTGTTTTTT. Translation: CASNSHGSGELFF.

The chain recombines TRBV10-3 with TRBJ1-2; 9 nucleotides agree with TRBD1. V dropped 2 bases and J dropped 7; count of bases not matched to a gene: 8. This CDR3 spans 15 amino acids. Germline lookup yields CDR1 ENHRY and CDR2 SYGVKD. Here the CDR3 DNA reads TGTGCCATCAGTGAGGGGACAGGGTCGGCGGGTGGCTACACCTTC. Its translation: CAISEGTGSAGGYTF.